The 23 T cell receptor beta chains below were found in one sample sequenced in a study of CD8 T cells in ankylosing spondylitis. One entry per CDR3 protein results from TCRdb running MiXCR on the 5' RACE reads. The sample carries about 42,000 distinct CDR3 sequences, 4% recorded once. Sequencing used blood, either unsorted or a sorted T cell fraction (not recorded which). The receptors were gathered from a female donor with ankylosing spondylitis or in good health (not recorded which).

In its sample, this clonotype was seen many times. The J gene is TRBJ1-5, the V gene TRBV9; D ambiguous. The CDR3 extends over 15 amino acids. Trimming removed 0 bases at V and 1 base at J, with 8 bases between. The germline V gene encodes CDR1 SGDLS and CDR2 YYNGEE. The CDR3 reads CASSVGPTSNQPQHF. As DNA, the CDR3 is TGTGCCAGCAGCGTAGGGCCGACGAGCAATCAGCCCCAGCATTTT.

This clonotype was observed at least ten times. The chain couples TRBV9 to TRBJ2-1; possible D gene TRBD1, 6 bases. This CDR3 region has 15 residues. Trimming cost V 0 bases and J 6 bases, with 13 bases left between them. Per the germline V gene, CDR1 is SGDLS and CDR2 is YYNGEE. Here the CDR3 DNA reads TGTGCCAGCAGCGTAGATGGGGGCCGACTCAATGAGCAGTTCTTC. It yields the protein CASSVDGGRLNEQFF.

This clonotype appeared many times. The V call is TRBV9, the J call TRBJ2-3, with 12 positions matching TRBD2. V was clipped by 0 bases and J by 9 bases; unmatched bases: 5. This CDR3 is 15 amino acids long. CDR1 is SGDLS and CDR2 is YYNGEE in the germline V gene. CDR3 nucleotides: TGTGCCAGCAGCGTAGAGACTAGCGGGGGCCTAACGCAGTATTTT. It translates to CASSVETSGGLTQYF.

The genes are TRBV9 and TRBJ2-3, with D maybe TRBD2 (7 bases). V lost 3 bases and J 8 bases, leaving 16 bases between the germline ends. CDR1 and CDR2 (germline): SGDLS, YYNGEE. The CDR3 has 14 amino acids. CDR3 DNA sequence: TGTGCCAGCAGCGCCGAGGGGGGGGCCGGTACGCAGTATTTT. Protein: CASSAEGGAGTQYF.

There are many counts of this clonotype. The chain is built from TRBV9 and TRBJ2-6; D might be TRBD1 or TRBD2, each matching 6 bases. The V end was cut by 5 bases, the J end by 4 bases, with 19 bases between. CDR3 length: 17 amino acids. Germline CDR1 and CDR2: SGDLS and YYNGEE. CDR3 amino acids: CASSPTSGGQGANVLTF. The CDR3 DNA reads TGTGCCAGCAGTCCCACGAGTGGGGGGCAAGGGGCCAACGTCCTGACTTTC. The whole variable domain, remainder taken from reference TRBV9 and TRBJ2-6, is DSGVTQTPKHLITATGQRVTLRCSPRSGDLSVYWYQQSLDQGLQFLIQYYNGEERAKGNILERFSAQQFPDLHSELNLSSLELGDSALYFCASSPTSGGQGANVLTFGAGSRLTVL.

This clonotype was seen repeatedly, ten times or more. The V call is TRBV9, the J call TRBJ2-5, with 9 positions matching TRBD2. The V segment lost 3 bases and the J segment 4 bases; nucleotides outside the gene matches: 4. Germline V gene data show CDR1 as SGDLS and CDR2 as YYNGEE. The CDR3 contains 14 residues. The CDR3 is CASSAGTSRETQYF. The CDR3 DNA is TGTGCCAGCAGCGCCGGGACTAGCAGAGAGACCCAGTACTTC.

This clonotype was counted ten times or more. The V call is TRBV9, the J call TRBJ2-7; 9 bases map to TRBD1. Germline V CDR1 and CDR2: SGDLS, YYNGEE. The CDR3 runs 13 residues. J was trimmed by 5 bases and V by 0 bases; bases with no gene match: 0. The CDR3 bases are TGTGCCAGCAGCGTAGGGGACAGGGACGAGCAGTACTTC. Amino acid sequence: CASSVGDRDEQYF.

This clonotype appeared many times. The DNA for the CDR3 is TGTGCCAGCAGCCCAACTGTGGGGGACAGGGGGCGAAGCACTGAAGCTTTCTTT. Amino acid sequence: CASSPTVGDRGRSTEAFF. V is TRBV9 and J is TRBJ1-1; TRBD1 matches 12 bases. J gave up 4 bases and V 4 bases, and 14 bases lay outside the gene matches. Germline V CDR1 and CDR2: SGDLS, YYNGEE. The CDR3 spans 18 residues. The full variable domain, with the rest looked up from reference TRBV9 and TRBJ1-1, is DSGVTQTPKHLITATGQRVTLRCSPRSGDLSVYWYQQSLDQGLQFLIQYYNGEERAKGNILERFSAQQFPDLHSELNLSSLELGDSALYFCASSPTVGDRGRSTEAFFGQGTRLTVV.

This clonotype has a count of ten or more. CDR3 in DNA: TGTGCCAGCAGCGTAGGAGGCGGCATAGGAGGCTACACCTTC. Its translation: CASSVGGGIGGYTF. The chain recombines TRBV9 with TRBJ1-2; D gene unclear. The CDR3 extends over 14 amino acids. Between the trimmed V and J ends, which lost 0 bases and 8 bases, there was a span of 14 bases. Germline V lookup: CDR1 SGDLS, CDR2 YYNGEE.

CDR3 region: CASSENRGSYGYTF. The CDR3 DNA follows: TGTGCCAGCAGTGAAAACAGGGGTTCCTATGGCTACACCTTC. The chain couples TRBV9 to TRBJ1-2; TRBD1 matches at 7 bases. Germline V gives CDR1 SGDLS, CDR2 YYNGEE. This CDR3 has 14 amino acids. V trimming: 5 bases; J trimming: 4 bases; junction bases outside the gene matches: 8.

This clonotype was counted at least ten times. The rearrangement uses TRBV9 and TRBJ1-5, with D perhaps matching TRBD1 (5 bases). The CDR3 covers 14 residues. V was clipped by 0 bases and J by 7 bases, with 11 bases between them. In germline, CDR1 is SGDLS, CDR2 YYNGEE. CDR3 bases: TGTGCCAGCAGCGTAGCCGGGGCCGGGCAGCCCCAGCATTTT. Translated, it gives CASSVAGAGQPQHF. Full variable domain (missing parts from reference TRBV9 and TRBJ1-5): DSGVTQTPKHLITATGQRVTLRCSPRSGDLSVYWYQQSLDQGLQFLIQYYNGEERAKGNILERFSAQQFPDLHSELNLSSLELGDSALYFCASSVAGAGQPQHFGDGTRLSIL.

There are many counts of this clonotype. V gene TRBV9 combines with J gene TRBJ1-2; 8 bases map to TRBD1. J lost 3 bases, V lost 4 bases, and 2 bases had no gene match. Per germline, CDR1 SGDLS and CDR2 YYNGEE. The length of the CDR3 is 13 residues. For the CDR3, the DNA is TGTGCCAGCAGCTTACAGGGGGACTATGGCTACACCTTC. Translated, it gives CASSLQGDYGYTF.

This clonotype was seen many times. V usage is TRBV9 and J usage is TRBJ2-5; 7 bases align to TRBD1. CDR1 is SGDLS and CDR2 is YYNGEE in the germline V gene. V gave up 0 bases and J gave up 2 bases; unmatched junction bases: 7. The CDR3 loop spans 16 amino acids. The DNA of the CDR3 is TGTGCCAGCAGCGTAGCGTCGGGCAGGGGGCAAGAGACCCAGTACTTC. Protein sequence: CASSVASGRGQETQYF. The whole variable domain, remainder taken from reference TRBV9 and TRBJ2-5, is DSGVTQTPKHLITATGQRVTLRCSPRSGDLSVYWYQQSLDQGLQFLIQYYNGEERAKGNILERFSAQQFPDLHSELNLSSLELGDSALYFCASSVASGRGQETQYFGPGTRLLVL.

This clonotype was recorded many times. The chain joins TRBV9 to TRBJ2-7; TRBD2 aligns across 13 bases. Germline assignment: CDR1 SGDLS and CDR2 YYNGEE. The V gene end was trimmed by 4 bases and the J gene end by 2 bases; junction bases not matched to a gene: 9. The CDR3 covers 17 residues. The CDR3 bases are TGTGCCAGCAGCCGCGGACTAGCGGGGGCTAACACCTACGAGCAGTACTTC. Translation gives CASSRGLAGANTYEQYF.

There are many counts of this clonotype. J is TRBJ2-2 and V is TRBV9, with 10 bases aligning to TRBD2. CDR1 is SGDLS, CDR2 YYNGEE, per germline. With V trimmed by 2 bases and J by 4 bases, 2 bases remained unmatched. The CDR3 is 15 amino acids. The CDR3 here is CASSVSGGLTGELFF. CDR3 coding DNA: TGTGCCAGCAGCGTTAGCGGGGGGCTCACCGGGGAGCTGTTTTTT.

This clonotype was observed many times. V usage is TRBV9 and J usage is TRBJ2-4; tentative D call: TRBD1 (5 bases). The CDR3 spans 13 residues. Germline loops: CDR1 SGDLS, CDR2 YYNGEE. The V gene lost 0 bases and the J gene lost 9 bases, with 10 bases spanning the gap. The CDR3, as DNA: TGTGCCAGCAGCGTAGAGGGGAAGGGCATTCAGTACTTC. Protein: CASSVEGKGIQYF.

This sequence joins TRBV9 and TRBJ2-2; D perhaps matches TRBD1 (6 bases). CDR1 is SGDLS and CDR2 is YYNGEE in the germline V gene. V dropped 3 bases and J dropped 1 base, with 22 bases sitting between them. This CDR3 has 19 amino acids. For the CDR3, the DNA is TGTGCCAGCAGCGCCGGGACAACTACTCCAAACCTGAACACCGGGGAGCTGTTTTTT. It encodes CASSAGTTTPNLNTGELFF.

This clonotype appeared many times. The gene calls are TRBV9 and TRBJ2-1; D not resolved. CDR1 and CDR2 (germline): SGDLS, YYNGEE. The CDR3 loop spans 17 amino acids. V gave up 0 bases and J gave up 5 bases, with 18 bases separating them. The CDR3 DNA follows: TGTGCCAGCAGCGTAGCAGGCTGGGGTTTAGATGACAATGAGCAGTTCTTC. Protein: CASSVAGWGLDDNEQFF. The full variable domain, in which reference TRBV9 and TRBJ2-1 provide the parts outside the CDR3, is DSGVTQTPKHLITATGQRVTLRCSPRSGDLSVYWYQQSLDQGLQFLIQYYNGEERAKGNILERFSAQQFPDLHSELNLSSLELGDSALYFCASSVAGWGLDDNEQFFGPGTRLTVL.

This clonotype was seen repeatedly, ten times or more. The J gene is TRBJ2-5, the V gene TRBV9; 7 nucleotides agree with TRBD2. Germline CDR1 reads SGDLS; CDR2 reads YYNGEE. This CDR3 has 13 residues. V gave up 6 bases and J gave up 0 bases; unmatched junction bases: 2. DNA of the CDR3: TGTGCCAGCACCGGACTAGACCAAGAGACCCAGTACTTC. It specifies CASTGLDQETQYF. The entire variable domain, with the rest obtained from reference TRBV9 and TRBJ2-5, is as follows: DSGVTQTPKHLITATGQRVTLRCSPRSGDLSVYWYQQSLDQGLQFLIQYYNGEERAKGNILERFSAQQFPDLHSELNLSSLELGDSALYFCASTGLDQETQYFGPGTRLLVL.

This clonotype was seen repeatedly, ten times or more. J is TRBJ2-7 and V is TRBV9; 7 bases map to TRBD2. Germline-derived CDR1 and CDR2 are SGDLS and YYNGEE. The CDR3 totals 14 residues. The V gene end was trimmed by 0 bases and the J gene end by 5 bases; junction bases not matched to a gene: 5. The CDR3 spells CASSVDPSGNEQYF. The CDR3 DNA sequence: TGTGCCAGCAGCGTAGACCCTAGCGGTAACGAGCAGTACTTC.

The table lists this clonotype with many counts. The CDR3 sequence: CASSVTGLGGYTF. For the CDR3, the DNA is TGTGCCAGCAGCGTAACAGGGCTGGGTGGCTACACCTTC. This chain links TRBV9 with TRBJ1-2; D may be TRBD1 (6 bases). The V gene lost 1 base and the J gene lost 7 bases, with 11 bases spanning the gap. CDR1 is SGDLS and CDR2 is YYNGEE in the germline V gene. The CDR3 extends over 13 amino acids.

The rearrangement uses TRBV9 and TRBJ2-3; 9 nucleotides match TRBD2. V lost 7 bases, J lost 3 bases, and 15 bases stayed unmatched. CDR1 and CDR2 from the germline V gene are SGDLS and YYNGEE. The CDR3 runs 17 residues. CDR3 nucleotides: TGTGCCAGCGCGCCAAGGATGGATAGCGGGGGAACAGATACGCAGTATTTT. Protein: CASAPRMDSGGTDTQYF.

This clonotype showed up many times. The chain has TRBV9 and TRBJ2-2; 8 bases agree with TRBD2. J lost 6 bases, V lost 5 bases, and 6 bases had no gene match. The V gene's germline CDR1 is SGDLS and CDR2 YYNGEE. The CDR3 length is 14 residues. The CDR3 sequence is CASRASGGAGELFF. The DNA of the CDR3 is TGTGCCAGCAGGGCCAGCGGGGGAGCCGGGGAGCTGTTTTTT.